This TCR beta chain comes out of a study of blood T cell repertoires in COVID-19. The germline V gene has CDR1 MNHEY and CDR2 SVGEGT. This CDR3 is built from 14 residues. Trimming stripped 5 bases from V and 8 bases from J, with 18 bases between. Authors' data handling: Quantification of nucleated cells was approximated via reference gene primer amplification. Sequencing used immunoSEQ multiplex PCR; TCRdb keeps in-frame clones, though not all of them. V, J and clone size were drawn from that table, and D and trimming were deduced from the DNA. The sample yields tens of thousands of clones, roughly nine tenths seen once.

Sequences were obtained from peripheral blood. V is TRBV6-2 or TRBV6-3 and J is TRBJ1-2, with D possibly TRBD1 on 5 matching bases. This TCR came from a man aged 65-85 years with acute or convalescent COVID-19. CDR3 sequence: CASSGATDLVGYTF. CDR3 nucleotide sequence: TGTGCCAGCAGTGGGGCGACCGACCTCGTAGGCTACACCTTC.